Described below is a single TCR beta chain sequence and its context. Produced via immunoSEQ multiplex PCR; TCRdb's table is partial and in-frame only. The data hold some 60,000 clones, with approximately 87% observed a single time. The sample belongs to a study of T cell changes during pregnancy in multiple sclerosis. From germline, CDR1 is SGHRS and CDR2 YFSETQ. V shed 0 bases, J shed 5 bases, and the junction held 7 bases outside the gene matches. CDR3 size: 16 residues. This rearrangement joins TRBV5-1 to TRBJ2-3; 9 bases line up with TRBD2. This sequence originates from a human donor whose cells served as feeder cells for cultures in a pregnancy study. The sequenced sample was peripheral blood from another person, used as feeder cells. Here the CDR3 reads CASSLVVAGVRDTQYF. The CDR3 DNA reads TGCGCCAGCAGCTTGGTGGTAGCGGGAGTAAGAGATACGCAGTATTTT.